This entry features one T cell receptor (beta chain) sequence. In this sample, this clonotype turned up a few times. Its antigen target is currently unknown. Per-base quality was not reported, and no clone a single base away is much larger than it. The data are from a study of human T cells and chemical hapten exposure (dated by TCRdb to the early 2020s). For the study in its entirety: For sensitization, 2% DPC in acetone was applied to a 2 cm by 2 cm area of upper inner arm skin. Patients additionally received weekly therapeutic DPC doses to the scalp throughout the roughly 25-week study period. Patch testing was performed on the upper back with Finn chambers containing 0.01% DPC, and the patch tests were scored after 6 days according to International Contact Dermatitis Research Group standards. Libraries were combined into a pool for sequencing, and differences in TCR yield between samples came mainly from small differences in library volumes within the pool. Blood samples were taken from patients before sensitization (week 0) and then at 2, 6 and about 24 weeks after DPC sensitization. In alopecia patients, the study followed how the peripheral blood TCR repertoire changed in vivo over primary and secondary sensitization to diphenylcyclopropenone (DPC), a hapten. The patient cohort, mostly female, included alopecia areata with under or over 50% scalp involvement, alopecia totalis and alopecia universalis. Blood for TCR sequencing was provided by twenty-nine alopecia patients at one to four time points (pre-sensitization, 2, 6 and 24 weeks). Overall results and qualifications from the work: Because every patient had alopecia, a presumed autoimmune disease, the patients' immune response might differ from that of healthy individuals. Patch test score was positively correlated with the number of PT1 expanded TCRs, with significance at thresholds 8, 16 and 32 but not at 4. Significantly more large CDR3 similarity clusters were formed by expanded TCRs than by pre-sensitization or healthy control sets, consistent with antigen-driven responses. The number of TCRs above 1 in 1000 frequency did not change with DPC sensitization; there was no evidence of global repertoire structure alterations. After repeated subsampling, changes were observed in the strength of the expansion versus patch-test correlation and in the threshold at which the correlation became significant.

The library came from RACE. Sequenced on a NextSeq 500. During library preparation, unique molecular identifiers were attached to individual cDNA molecules so that TCRs could be counted quantitatively and reproducibly. Each blood RNA sample was used to sequence both TCR alpha and TCR beta chains. Under the source paper's analysis protocol: The median number of TCRs per sample was 85,000 to 100,000, ranging from about 20,000 to 750,000. The Decombinator software suite was used to annotate V, J and CDR3 in the TCR reads. For PS versus PT1 abundance plots, all samples were subsampled to the same number of TCRs (28,000). Expanded TCRs were defined as absent before sensitization and observed at least eight times at the 2-week time point. TCRdb trimmed the raw reads at Q25, called clones with MiXCR and kept productive beta chains. Each entry merges the rows of one CDR3 protein and shows their most common DNA and genes. What appears here as the V and J calls and clone size reflects TCRdb's work, not the paper's. The sample contains 300,000 to 450,000 distinct CDR3 sequences, about 5.1% of them found a single time. The ten largest clones represent 2.5% to 3% of the sample.

Measured from the cysteine to the phenylalanine, the CDR3 is 16 residues long. The only DNA kept is the CDR3, 48 bases in frame from the first base. The label giving this sample's time point can be read as: pre-sensitization, week 0. Per the publication, the treatment or condition label means: therapeutic diphenylcyclopropenone sensitization with weekly scalp DPC. At every patch-test visit, the blood draw took place before the patch test was put on. Patients were eligible if aged 18 to 70, diagnosed with alopecia and judged suitable for DPC therapy, and pregnant patients were excluded. Total RNA was extracted from unfractionated whole blood that had been collected in Tempus Blood RNA tubes.

The rearranged segments are TRBV21-1 and TRBJ2-1; the table's D gene call, TRBD1, was not cross checked with the DNA. TRBV21-1 is classified as a pseudogene. The receptor's source is a woman aged 45-65 years with alopecia areata. Some clones in this sample may be carry-over from other donors' samples. The source material was whole blood, sampled in connection with sensitization to the hapten diphenylcyclopropenone (DPC). The CDR3 corresponds to CASSKRRAVYYNEQFF. The sequenced DNA: TGTGCCAGCAGCAAACGGCGGGCGGTGTACTACAATGAGCAGTTCTTC.